What follows are 26 T cell receptor beta chains derived from one specimen sequenced in a study of PD-L1 blockade in urothelial cancer. This table comes from immunoSEQ multiplex PCR, and its TCRdb copy is limited to in-frame clones, with some not included. The table lists tens of thousands of clones, 77% of them singletons. The sample here was PBMCs, taken around atezolizumab (anti-PD-L1) treatment. The source is a man in his 70s with urothelial cancer.

V is TRBV28 and J is TRBJ2-7; 9 bases fit TRBD1. V shed 10 bases and J 6 bases; nucleotides not matched to a gene: 16. The CDR3 consists of 15 residues. Germline V gene lookup returns CDR1 MDHEN and CDR2 SYDVKM. The chain's CDR3 is CATALPQGARAEQYF. CDR3 in DNA: TGTGCCACCGCATTACCACAGGGGGCAAGGGCCGAGCAGTACTTC.

The V gene is TRBV30, the J gene TRBJ2-1; TRBD1 agrees at 8 bases. V was pared by 5 bases and J by 1 base, with 4 bases of the junction left unmatched. Germline CDR1 GTSNPN, CDR2 SVGIG (reference sequence). The CDR3 runs to 14 residues. CDR3 protein: CAWGQGRSYNEQFF. In DNA, the CDR3 is TGTGCCTGGGGACAGGGTAGGTCCTACAATGAGCAGTTCTTC.

J is TRBJ2-7 and V is TRBV18, with D perhaps matching TRBD2 (5 bases). Germline V gives CDR1 KGHSH, CDR2 LQKENI. This CDR3 is built from 14 residues. V was clipped by 0 bases and J by 10 bases, with 16 bases between them. The CDR3 DNA follows: TGTGCCAGCTCACCACCGGGGAGCCCGTCCCTCCAGTACTTC. Translation: CASSPPGSPSLQYF.

The chain couples TRBV5-5 to TRBJ1-4; D might be TRBD1 (5 bases). V lost 6 bases to trimming and J lost 5 bases, with 14 bases between them. This CDR3 comprises 14 residues. The germline gives CDR1 SGHKS, CDR2 YYEKEE (reference sequence). Here the CDR3 DNA reads TGTGCCAGCACCAAAGACAGAATCAATGAAAAACTGTTTTTT. It encodes CASTKDRINEKLFF.

The V gene is TRBV7-2, the J gene TRBJ2-5; 8 bases agree with TRBD2. J lost 1 base, V lost 1 base, and 2 bases had no gene match. The germline V gene has CDR1 SGHTA and CDR2 FQGNSA. The CDR3 spans 15 residues. The CDR3: CASSLDAGGQETQYF. In DNA form, the CDR3 reads TGTGCCAGCAGCTTAGACGCGGGAGGCCAAGAGACCCAGTACTTC.

The chain employs TRBV5-5 and TRBJ2-7; TRBD1 agrees at 8 bases. The CDR3 runs to 15 residues. The trim removed 6 bases at V and 0 bases at J, leaving 8 bases unmatched. Germline V gene data show CDR1 as SGHKS and CDR2 as YYEKEE (reference sequence). CDR3 loop: CASTRTGPSSYEQYF. The CDR3 nucleotides read TGTGCCAGCACCCGGACAGGGCCAAGCTCCTACGAGCAGTACTTC.

This rearrangement joins TRBV13 to TRBJ2-1; the match to TRBD1 covers 10 bases. The trim removed 4 bases at V and 9 bases at J, leaving 9 bases unmatched. From germline, CDR1 is PRHDT and CDR2 FYEKMQ (reference sequence). CDR3 length: 15 amino acids. CDR3 residues: CASSSSRTGGVEQFF. CDR3 nucleotides: TGTGCCAGCAGCTCAAGCCGGACAGGGGGAGTTGAGCAGTTCTTC. Looking up the rest from reference TRBV13 and TRBJ2-1 gives the full variable domain: AAGVIQSPRHLIKEKRETATLKCYPIPRHDTVYWYQQGPGQDPQFLISFYEKMQSDKGSIPDRFSAQQFSDYHSELNMSSLELGDSALYFCASSSSRTGGVEQFFGPGTRLTVL.

The rearrangement links TRBV6-5 to TRBJ2-1; D uncertain. Trimming removed 6 bases at V and 6 bases at J, with 18 bases between. The germline CDR1 and CDR2 sequences are MNHEY and SVGAGI. This CDR3 contains 15 residues. The CDR3 is CASRTTTMSPNEQFF. DNA of the CDR3: TGTGCCAGCAGGACGACAACGATGAGTCCCAATGAGCAGTTCTTC.

The chain recombines TRBV4-3 with TRBJ1-2; 7 bases match TRBD1. This CDR3 comprises 15 residues. Germline V gene sequence: CDR1 LGHNA, CDR2 YSLEER. Trimming removed 0 bases from V and 9 bases from J; junction bases left unmatched: 10. In nucleotides, the CDR3 is TGCGCCAGCAGCCAAGATTCAGGACAGGCTTCTCGCTACACCTTC. Translating it yields CASSQDSGQASRYTF.

The rearrangement uses TRBV5-1 and TRBJ2-2, with a weak D call TRBD1 (6 bases). CDR1 and CDR2 (germline): SGHRS, YFSETQ. CDR3 size: 14 residues. Trimming shortened V by 5 bases and J by 3 bases, and 11 bases separated the two germline ends. The CDR3 here is CASSQQGDTGELFF. The CDR3 nucleotides read TGCGCCAGCAGTCAACAGGGAGACACCGGGGAGCTGTTTTTT. The variable domain in full, with the rest retrieved from reference TRBV5-1 and TRBJ2-2, is KAGVTQTPRYLIKTRGQQVTLSCSPISGHRSVSWYQQTPGQGLQFLFEYFSETQRNKGNFPGRFSGRQFSNSRSEMNVSTLELGDSALYLCASSQQGDTGELFFGEGSRLTVL.

The V gene is TRBV7-2, the J gene TRBJ2-1; D might be TRBD2 (7 bases). Trimming took 3 bases from V and 7 from J, leaving 10 bases between them. The germline V gene has CDR1 SGHTA and CDR2 FQGNSA. This CDR3 contains 13 residues. The CDR3 sequence: CASSFGGLNEQFF. For the CDR3, the DNA is TGTGCCAGCAGCTTCGGGGGGCTGAATGAGCAGTTCTTC. The full variable domain, rest sourced from reference TRBV7-2 and TRBJ2-1, is GAGVSQSPSNKVTEKGKDVELRCDPISGHTALYWYRQSLGQGLEFLIYFQGNSAPDKSGLPSDRFSAERTGGSVSTLTIQRTQQEDSAVYLCASSFGGLNEQFFGPGTRLTVL.

The chain joins TRBV7-6 to TRBJ2-1; 9 nucleotides agree with TRBD2. The ends lost 5 bases at V and 7 bases at J; junction bases unmatched: 12. The CDR3 extends over 16 amino acids. CDR1 and CDR2 from the germline V gene are SGHVS and FNYEAQ. CDR3 region: CASSPLTAGGRNEQFF. CDR3 sequence (DNA): TGTGCCAGCAGCCCCCTTACAGCGGGAGGAAGGAATGAGCAGTTCTTC.

J is TRBJ1-2 and V is TRBV5-1; 8 positions agree with TRBD1. The germline V gene has CDR1 SGHRS and CDR2 YFSETQ. J gave up 3 bases and V 0 bases, and 4 bases lay outside the gene matches. This CDR3 spans 15 amino acids. CDR3 DNA: TGCGCCAGCAGCTTGGATGGGACAGGTTACTATGGCTACACCTTC. Translating gives CASSLDGTGYYGYTF.

The CDR3 region has the DNA TGCGCCAGCAGCATAACCAGGACTAGCGGGGCCTACAATGAGCAGTTCTTC. Amino acid sequence: CASSITRTSGAYNEQFF. This chain connects TRBV5-1 to TRBJ2-1; TRBD2 matches at 12 bases. Germline lookup yields CDR1 SGHRS and CDR2 YFSETQ. J gave up 2 bases and V 4 bases, and 7 bases lay outside the gene matches. The CDR3 sequence is 17 residues long. Full variable domain (rest looked up from reference TRBV5-1 and TRBJ2-1): KAGVTQTPRYLIKTRGQQVTLSCSPISGHRSVSWYQQTPGQGLQFLFEYFSETQRNKGNFPGRFSGRQFSNSRSEMNVSTLELGDSALYLCASSITRTSGAYNEQFFGPGTRLTVL.

V is TRBV10-3 and J is TRBJ2-3, with TRBD2 matching over 8 bases. Germline V gene data show CDR1 as ENHRY and CDR2 as SYGVKD. The CDR3 is 15 residues long. Trimming cost V 3 bases and J 2 bases; bases outside gene matches: 4. The CDR3 DNA follows: TGTGCCATCAGTGACCTAGCGGGTACCACAGATACGCAGTATTTT. This gives the protein CAISDLAGTTDTQYF.

This chain uses TRBV5-4 with TRBJ1-3; 7 nucleotides agree with TRBD1. This CDR3 region has 17 residues. The ends lost 0 bases at V and 0 bases at J; junction bases unmatched: 6. Germline assignment: CDR1 SGHNT and CDR2 YYREEE (reference sequence). In DNA form, the CDR3 reads TGTGCCAGCAGCTTGGACCCGGGACAGCGCTCTGGAAACACCATATATTTT. Its protein product is CASSLDPGQRSGNTIYF.

V usage is TRBV6-5 and J usage is TRBJ2-7, with 8 bases matching TRBD1. The junction had 5 bases not matched to a gene; V was cut back by 7 bases and J by 0 bases. The CDR3 has 14 residues. Germline lookup yields CDR1 MNHEY and CDR2 SVGAGI. The CDR3 bases are TGTGCCAGCAAAAAGGACAGGGTCTCCTACGAGCAGTACTTC. Protein: CASKKDRVSYEQYF.

This chain uses TRBV5-1 with TRBJ2-1; tentative D call: TRBD1 (6 bases). The CDR3 has 16 amino acids. Trimming pared 0 bases from V and 13 bases from J, leaving 23 bases between. Germline CDR1 SGHRS, CDR2 YFSETQ. The CDR3 reads CASSLGGRGKLQNQFF. The CDR3 DNA is TGCGCCAGCAGCTTGGGGGGCAGGGGTAAACTACAGAACCAGTTCTTC.

This rearrangement joins TRBV11-1 to TRBJ2-1; TRBD1 aligns across 7 bases. V lost 5 bases, J lost 6 bases, and 10 bases stayed unmatched. The germline V gene has CDR1 SGHAT and CDR2 FQDESV (reference sequence). CDR3 length: 15 amino acids. The CDR3 DNA follows: TGTGCCAGCAGCCAATGGGCAGGGGGAAGCAATGAGCAGTTCTTC. Its protein is CASSQWAGGSNEQFF.

The chain carries TRBV10-3 and TRBJ1-5; TRBD1 might be the D (5 bases). Germline loops: CDR1 ENHRY, CDR2 SYGVKD. Trimming took 10 bases from V and 2 from J, leaving 15 bases between them. This CDR3 region has 14 residues. CDR3 residues: CATNQGLGNQPQHF. DNA for the CDR3: TGTGCCACAAACCAGGGACTTGGCAATCAGCCCCAGCATTTT.

In the case of this clone: The sample contains more than one DNA sequence encoding this CDR3. The J gene is TRBJ1-2, the V gene TRBV6-1; D unresolved. Trimming took off 1 base at V and 0 bases at J, with 6 bases between the two ends. The germline V gene encodes CDR1 MNHNS and CDR2 SASEGT. CDR3 size: 14 residues. This CDR3 reads CASSEERANYGYTF. As DNA, the CDR3 is TGTGCCAGCAGTGAAGAGAGAGCTAACTATGGCTACACCTTC.

This clone was observed a single time. V is TRBV6-4 and J is TRBJ2-3; D uncertain. The CDR3 consists of 14 residues. V dropped 3 bases and J dropped 1 base, with 8 bases sitting between them. Germline CDR1 reads MRHNA; CDR2 reads SNTAGT. CDR3 DNA sequence: TGTGCCAGCAGTGATGAGTATGGCACAGATACGCAGTATTTT. Amino acids: CASSDEYGTDTQYF.

The count of this clone is one. This chain links TRBV11-3 with TRBJ1-1; the D gene is possibly TRBD1 (5 bases). V shed 6 bases and J shed 5 bases, with 13 bases lying between them. Looked up from germline, CDR1 is SGHNT and CDR2 is YENEEA. The CDR3 totals 13 residues. The CDR3 DNA sequence: TGTGCCAGCAGGGGGCCAGGGAGGACTGAAGCTTTCTTT. Residues: CASRGPGRTEAFF.

For the CDR3, the DNA is TGTGCCAGCAGCAAAGAATCCAGGGCCAACGAGCAGTACTTC. It is translated as CASSKESRANEQYF. The chain joins TRBV21-1 to TRBJ2-7; the table assigns TRBD1, which was not confirmed against the DNA. TRBV21-1 is given as a pseudogene. The CDR3 has 14 amino acids.

V gene TRBV19 combines with J gene TRBJ2-2; 9 positions agree with TRBD1. Germline V gene lookup returns CDR1 LNHDA and CDR2 SQIVND (reference sequence). CDR3 length equals 16 residues. J gave up 0 bases and V 7 bases, and 6 bases lay outside the gene matches. CDR3 loop: CASKTTGGTNTGELFF. CDR3 nucleotide sequence: TGTGCCAGTAAAACAACAGGGGGCACGAACACCGGGGAGCTGTTTTTT.

The rearrangement uses TRBV5-6 and TRBJ2-3; perhaps TRBD2 as D (5 bases). This CDR3 contains 14 residues. V was cut by 0 bases and J by 4 bases, with 9 bases left in between. Germline V gene sequence: CDR1 SGHDT, CDR2 YYEEEE. The CDR3 loop is CASSLGGVADTQYF. In nucleotides, the CDR3 is TGTGCCAGCAGCTTGGGGGGAGTAGCAGATACGCAGTATTTT.